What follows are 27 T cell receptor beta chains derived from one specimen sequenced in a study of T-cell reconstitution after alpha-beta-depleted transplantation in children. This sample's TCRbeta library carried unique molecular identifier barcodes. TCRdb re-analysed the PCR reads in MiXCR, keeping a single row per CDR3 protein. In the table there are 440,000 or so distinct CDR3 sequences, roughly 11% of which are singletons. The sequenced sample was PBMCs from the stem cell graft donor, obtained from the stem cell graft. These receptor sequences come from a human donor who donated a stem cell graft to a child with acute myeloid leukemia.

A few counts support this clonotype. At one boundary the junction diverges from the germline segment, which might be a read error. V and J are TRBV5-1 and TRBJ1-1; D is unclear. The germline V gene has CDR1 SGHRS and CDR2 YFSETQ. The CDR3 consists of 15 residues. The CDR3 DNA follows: TGCGCCAGCAGGTTGGACGGAAGTGGTCGTACTGAAGCTTTCTTT. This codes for CASRLDGSGRTEAFF. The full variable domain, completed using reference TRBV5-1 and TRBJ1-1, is KAGVTQTPRYLIKTRGQQVTLSCSPISGHRSVSWYQQTPGQGLQFLFEYFSETQRNKGNFPGRFSGRQFSNSRSEMNVSTLELGDSALYLCASRLDGSGRTEAFFGQGTRLTVV.

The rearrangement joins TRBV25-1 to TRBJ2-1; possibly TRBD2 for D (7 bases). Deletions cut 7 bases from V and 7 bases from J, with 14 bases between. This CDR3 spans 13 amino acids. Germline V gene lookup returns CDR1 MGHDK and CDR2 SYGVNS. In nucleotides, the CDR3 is TGTGCCAGCACGAGAGGGGGGGCTAATGAGCAGTTCTTC. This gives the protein CASTRGGANEQFF.

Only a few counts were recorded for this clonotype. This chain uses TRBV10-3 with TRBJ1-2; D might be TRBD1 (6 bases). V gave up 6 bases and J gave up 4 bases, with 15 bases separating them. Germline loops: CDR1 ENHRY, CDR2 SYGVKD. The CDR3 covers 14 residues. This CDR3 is CAIRGGEQGYGYTF. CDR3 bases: TGTGCCATCAGGGGGGGTGAACAGGGCTATGGCTACACCTTC.

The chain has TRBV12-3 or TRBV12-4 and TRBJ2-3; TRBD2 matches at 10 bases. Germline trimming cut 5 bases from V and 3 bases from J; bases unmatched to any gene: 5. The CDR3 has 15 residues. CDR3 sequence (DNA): TGTGCCAGCAGTCCACTAGCGGGAAAAACAGATACGCAGTATTTT. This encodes CASSPLAGKTDTQYF.

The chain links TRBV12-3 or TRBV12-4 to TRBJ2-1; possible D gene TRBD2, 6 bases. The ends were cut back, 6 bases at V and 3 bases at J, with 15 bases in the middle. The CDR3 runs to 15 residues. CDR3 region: CASSLNSGDYNEQFF. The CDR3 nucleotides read TGTGCCAGCAGCCTGAACTCGGGGGACTACAATGAGCAGTTCTTC.

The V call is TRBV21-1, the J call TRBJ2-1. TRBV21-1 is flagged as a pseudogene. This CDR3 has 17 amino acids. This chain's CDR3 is CASSKRIIQGLYNEQFF. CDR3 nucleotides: TGTGCCAGCAGCAAAAGAATAATCCAGGGGCTCTACAATGAGCAGTTCTTC.

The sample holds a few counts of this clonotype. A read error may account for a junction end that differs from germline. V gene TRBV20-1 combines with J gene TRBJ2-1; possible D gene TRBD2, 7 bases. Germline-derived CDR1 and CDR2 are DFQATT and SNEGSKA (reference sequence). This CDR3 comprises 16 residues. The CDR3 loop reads CSARGGAETSYNEQFF. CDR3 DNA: TGCAGTGCCAGAGGGGGGGCCGAAACCTCCTACAATGAGCAGTTCTTC.

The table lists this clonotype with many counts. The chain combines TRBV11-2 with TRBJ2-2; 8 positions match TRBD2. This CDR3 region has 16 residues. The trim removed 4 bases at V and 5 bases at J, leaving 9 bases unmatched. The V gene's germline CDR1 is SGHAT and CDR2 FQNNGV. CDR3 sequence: CASSSPLAGGTGELFF. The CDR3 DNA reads TGTGCCAGCAGCTCGCCTCTAGCGGGTGGAACCGGGGAGCTGTTTTTT.

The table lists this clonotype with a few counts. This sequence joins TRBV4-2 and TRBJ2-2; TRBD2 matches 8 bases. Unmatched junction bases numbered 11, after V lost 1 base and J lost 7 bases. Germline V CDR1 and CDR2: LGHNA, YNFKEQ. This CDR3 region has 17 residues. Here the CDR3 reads CASSQVVNGREFGELFF. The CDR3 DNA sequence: TGTGCCAGCAGCCAAGTTGTGAACGGGAGGGAGTTCGGGGAGCTGTTTTTT.

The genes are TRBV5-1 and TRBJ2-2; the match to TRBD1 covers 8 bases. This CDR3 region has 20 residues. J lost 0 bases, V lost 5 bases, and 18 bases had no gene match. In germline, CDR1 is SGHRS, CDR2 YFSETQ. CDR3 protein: CASSKTGQVGPTANTGELFF. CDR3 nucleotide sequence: TGCGCCAGCAGTAAAACGGGACAGGTCGGTCCTACCGCGAACACCGGGGAGCTGTTTTTT.

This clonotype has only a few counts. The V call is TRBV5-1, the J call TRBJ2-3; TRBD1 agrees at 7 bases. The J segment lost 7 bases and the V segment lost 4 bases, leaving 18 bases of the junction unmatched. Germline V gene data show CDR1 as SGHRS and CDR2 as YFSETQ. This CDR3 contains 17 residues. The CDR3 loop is CASSPRTGSKANYTQYF. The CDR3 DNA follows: TGCGCCAGCAGCCCTCGGACAGGTTCGAAAGCTAATTATACGCAGTATTTT.

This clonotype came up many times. As DNA, the CDR3 is TGCGCCAGCAATGCGGCGGGAACGAACACCGGGGAGCTGTTTTTT. It codes for CASNAAGTNTGELFF. The genes are TRBV5-1 and TRBJ2-2; D perhaps matches TRBD2 (6 bases). Germline loops: CDR1 SGHRS, CDR2 YFSETQ. The CDR3 is made up of 15 amino acids. The ends were cut back, 6 bases at V and 0 bases at J, with 12 bases in the middle.

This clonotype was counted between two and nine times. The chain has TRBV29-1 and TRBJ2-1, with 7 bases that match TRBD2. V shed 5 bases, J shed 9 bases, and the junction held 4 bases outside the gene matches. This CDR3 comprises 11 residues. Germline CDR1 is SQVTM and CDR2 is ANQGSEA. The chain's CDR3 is CSVLGGGEQFF. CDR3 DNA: TGCAGCGTTCTGGGGGGGGGTGAGCAGTTCTTC.

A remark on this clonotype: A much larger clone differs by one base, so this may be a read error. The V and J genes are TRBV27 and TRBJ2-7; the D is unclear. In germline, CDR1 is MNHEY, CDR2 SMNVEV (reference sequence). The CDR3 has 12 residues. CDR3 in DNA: TGTGACAGCAGTTTTACCGGTGCCGAGCAGTACTTC. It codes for CDSSFTGAEQYF.

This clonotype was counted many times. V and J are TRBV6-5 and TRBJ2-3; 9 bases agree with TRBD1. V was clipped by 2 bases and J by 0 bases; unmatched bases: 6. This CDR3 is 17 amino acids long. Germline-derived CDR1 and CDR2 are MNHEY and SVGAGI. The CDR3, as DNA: TGTGCCAGCAGTTACCCAAAGGGACAGGGAAGCACAGATACGCAGTATTTT. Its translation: CASSYPKGQGSTDTQYF.

CDR3 protein: CASSVDWLGSPSETQYF. The CDR3 coding sequence is TGTGCCAGCAGCGTAGACTGGTTGGGCAGTCCTTCAGAGACCCAGTACTTC. V is TRBV9 and J is TRBJ2-5; no definite D call. This CDR3 is 17 amino acids long. V lost 0 bases and J lost 4, with 19 bases in between. The germline gives CDR1 SGDLS, CDR2 YYNGEE.

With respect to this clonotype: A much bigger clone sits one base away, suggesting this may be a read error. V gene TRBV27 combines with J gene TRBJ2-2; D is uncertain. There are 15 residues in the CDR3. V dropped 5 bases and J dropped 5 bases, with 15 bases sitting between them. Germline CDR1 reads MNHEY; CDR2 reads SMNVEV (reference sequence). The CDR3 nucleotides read TGTGCCAGCAGTGGGCATGATGGTATTACCGGGGAGCTGTTTTTT. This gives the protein CASSGHDGITGELFF.

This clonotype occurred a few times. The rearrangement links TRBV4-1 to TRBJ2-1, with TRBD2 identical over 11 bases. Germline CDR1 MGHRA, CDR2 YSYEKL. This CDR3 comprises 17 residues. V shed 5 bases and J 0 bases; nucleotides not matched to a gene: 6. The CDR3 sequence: CASSKTSGGLSYNEQFF. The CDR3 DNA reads TGCGCCAGCAGCAAAACTAGCGGGGGCCTCTCCTACAATGAGCAGTTCTTC.

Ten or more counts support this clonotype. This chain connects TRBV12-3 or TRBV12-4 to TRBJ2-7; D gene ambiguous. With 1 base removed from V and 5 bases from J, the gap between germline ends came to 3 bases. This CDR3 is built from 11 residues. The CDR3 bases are TGTGCCAGCAGTTTAGGGCACGAGCAGTACGTC. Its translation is CASSLGHEQYV.

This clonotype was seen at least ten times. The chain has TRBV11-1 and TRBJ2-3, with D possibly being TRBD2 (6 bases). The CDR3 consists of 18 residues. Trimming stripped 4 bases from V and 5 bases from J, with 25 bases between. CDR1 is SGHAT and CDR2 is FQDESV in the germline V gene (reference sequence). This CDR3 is CASSSDPPGLRRRDTQYF. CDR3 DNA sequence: TGTGCCAGCAGCTCGGATCCTCCGGGACTTAGGAGGCGAGATACGCAGTATTTT.

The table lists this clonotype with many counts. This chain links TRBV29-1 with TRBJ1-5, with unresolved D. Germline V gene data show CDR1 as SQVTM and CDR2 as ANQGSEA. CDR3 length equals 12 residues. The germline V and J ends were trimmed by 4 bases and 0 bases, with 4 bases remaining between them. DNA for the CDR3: TGCAGCGTTGCCAGTAGCAATCAGCCCCAGCATTTT. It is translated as CSVASSNQPQHF. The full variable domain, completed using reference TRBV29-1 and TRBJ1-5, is SAVISQKPSRDICQRGTSLTIQCQVDSQVTMMFWYRQQPGQSLTLIATANQGSEATYESGFVIDKFPISRPNLTFSTLTVSNMSPEDSSIYLCSVASSNQPQHFGDGTRLSIL.

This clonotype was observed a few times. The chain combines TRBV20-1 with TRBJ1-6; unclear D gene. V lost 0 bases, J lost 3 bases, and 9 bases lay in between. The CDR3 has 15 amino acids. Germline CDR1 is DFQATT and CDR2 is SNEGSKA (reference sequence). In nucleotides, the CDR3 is TGCAGTGCTAGAGAGAGAGAGGGCTATAATTCACCCCTCCACTTT. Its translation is CSAREREGYNSPLHF.

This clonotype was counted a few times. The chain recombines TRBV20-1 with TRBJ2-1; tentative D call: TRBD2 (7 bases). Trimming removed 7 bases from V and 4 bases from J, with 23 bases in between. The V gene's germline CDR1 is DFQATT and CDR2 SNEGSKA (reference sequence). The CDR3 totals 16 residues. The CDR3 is CSVPWGGEAWYNEQFF. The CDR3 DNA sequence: TGCAGTGTCCCGTGGGGGGGCGAGGCATGGTACAATGAGCAGTTCTTC.

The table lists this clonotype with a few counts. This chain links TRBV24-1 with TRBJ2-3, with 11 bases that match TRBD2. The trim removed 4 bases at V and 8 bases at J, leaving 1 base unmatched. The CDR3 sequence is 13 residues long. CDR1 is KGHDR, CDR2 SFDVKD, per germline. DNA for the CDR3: TGTGCCACCAGTGAAACTAGCGGGGGTACGCAGTATTTT. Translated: CATSETSGGTQYF.

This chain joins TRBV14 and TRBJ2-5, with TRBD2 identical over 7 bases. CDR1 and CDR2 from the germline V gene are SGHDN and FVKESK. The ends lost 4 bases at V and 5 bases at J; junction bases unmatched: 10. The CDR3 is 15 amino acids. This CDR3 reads CASSRPMRGWETQYF. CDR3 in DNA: TGTGCCAGCAGCCGCCCCATGCGGGGGTGGGAGACCCAGTACTTC.

The CDR3 DNA reads as TGTGCCAGCAGCACGGACAGGATTTACAATGAGCAGTTCTTC. This codes for CASSTDRIYNEQFF. The rearrangement uses TRBV2 and TRBJ2-1, with 7 bases lining up with TRBD1. The CDR3 contains 14 residues. Germline assignment: CDR1 SNHLY and CDR2 FYNNEI. J gave up 4 bases and V 6 bases, and 6 bases lay outside the gene matches.

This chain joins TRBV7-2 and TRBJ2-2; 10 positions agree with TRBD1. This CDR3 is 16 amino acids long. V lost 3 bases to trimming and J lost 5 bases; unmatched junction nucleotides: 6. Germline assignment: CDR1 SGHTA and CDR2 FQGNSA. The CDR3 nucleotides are TGTGCCAGCAGCTTGGGGACAGGGGTTAAAACCGGGGAGCTGTTTTTT. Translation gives CASSLGTGVKTGELFF.